This entry is about one T cell receptor beta chain. As yet, its antigen is unknown. A much larger clone is a single base away; this may be a read error. This sample is part of a study of T-cell reconstitution after alpha-beta-depleted transplantation in children. Notes on the study in general: Newly made T cells mostly supplied T-cell counts and diversity one year after transplant. Approximately two months post-transplant, alpha-beta T cells reportedly originated from several hundred expanded graft clones.

Researchers prepared the TCRbeta library using unique molecular identifiers, the study reports. Via MiXCR, TCRdb re-called the PCR reads, giving one row per CDR3 protein. The sample shows about 470,000 distinct CDR3 sequences, about 40% of them seen only once. CDR3 length: 15 residues. The V gene's germline CDR1 is ENHRY and CDR2 SYGVKD. The chain has TRBV10-3 and TRBJ2-5; 9 bases are shared with TRBD2. Sequencing was performed on PBMCs, taken before TCRalphabeta/CD19-depleted stem cell transplant. The sequence was obtained from a girl aged 2 to 9 with aplastic anemia, due to receive a stem cell transplant. CDR3 amino acids: CGISESREGQETQYF. CDR3 sequence (DNA): TGTGGCATCAGTGAGTCGCGGGAGGGCCAAGAGACCCAGTACTTC.